The source of this TCR beta chain is a study of neurological immune-mediated disorders (dated by TCRdb to about 2019). With respect to the entire study: Peripheral blood TCR-beta repertoires from HTLV-I-associated myelopathy (HAM/TSP) patients, multiple sclerosis patients and healthy controls were compared by UMI-based sequencing. Of the 65 to 70 subjects in the cohort, some 14 were HAM/TSP patients, roughly 34 were multiple sclerosis patients, and some 20 were healthy controls. Alongside PBMC samples, the set of approximately 100 TCR-beta libraries contained longitudinal samples, technical triplicates, and paired CD4+ and CD8+ T-cell subsets that had been sorted. Overall study results and their limits: TCR clonal expansion was greatest in HAM/TSP patients and smallest in MS patients, who ranked below even healthy controls. No identical CDR3 amino acid sequences were found to be shared among expanded clones across subjects, suggesting that TCR-beta repertoires were private in all groups.

cDNA was synthesized by template-switch 5'RACE using a primer carrying a 10-nucleotide random unique molecular identifier by which each TCR transcript was tagged. Every sequencing run covered 15-18 subjects and yielded more than 160 million TCR-beta sequences. The RNeasy kit was used for extraction of total RNA. Using the KAPA Real-time Library Amplification kit, TCR-beta VDJ regions were amplified with primers for the TCR constant region and the 5'RACE anchor. Sample indexes and Illumina adaptors were added in a first PCR, and a second PCR then increased library yield. After Ampure bead purification, the TCR product of roughly 650 bp was size-selected on a 2% E-gel SizeSelection system. Before pooling, library quality was checked on a Bioanalyzer, concentration was measured with Qubit, and libraries were quantified with the Kapa Library Quantification kit. An Illumina HiSeq 2500 was used to sequence the libraries paired-end at 2 x 150 bp. To increase sequence diversity, about 24-32% phiX was spiked into each library pool. As for the original processing: The UMI-based MiGEC pipeline processed quality-filtered reads and removed over 80% of raw TCR sequences during error correction. VDJ genes were aligned to IMGT germline references, and clonotypes were defined by unique CDR3 amino acid sequence plus V-J genes. Clonal expansion, Shannon diversity and CDR3 relatedness (CalcPairwiseDistances, ClusterSamples) were evaluated with VDJtools, and phylogenetic trees were built with CLCbio workbench. Using coefficient-of-variation modelling across technical triplicates, the study counted a clone as expanded if it had at least 8 unique UMIs. In-frame beta chains were kept once TCRdb had trimmed the public reads at Q25 with fastp and called clones with MiXCR. All rows with the same CDR3 protein become a single entry with the most common DNA and genes. It is TCRdb's table, rather than the study itself, that gives the V and J calls and clone size. In this sample the table shows 50,000 or so distinct CDR3 sequences, 25% of which occur a single time. Around a quarter of the sample is taken by the ten largest.

This clonotype came up many times. Its antigen remains unidentified. No base quality values were provided; no much bigger clone lies one nucleotide off. The CDR3 numbers 14 residues from cysteine through phenylalanine. The DNA shown is the 42-base CDR3, in frame from base 1. The germline V gene (reference sequence) specifies DFQATT as CDR1 and SNEGSKA as CDR2. The V end gives up 6 bases and the J end 3 bases, leaving 6 bases in the junction not matched to a gene. Healthy controls were blood bank volunteers in Maryland, USA. Unsorted PBMC libraries were generated from 2 million PBMCs stored in RNAlater at -80 °C until RNA extraction. Peripheral blood was subjected to Ficoll-Hypaque density gradient centrifugation to isolate PBMCs, which were then cryopreserved in liquid nitrogen.

This receptor was obtained from a woman between 70 and 85 years old in good health. Sequencing was carried out using PBMCs. The sequence is built from TRBV20-1 and TRBJ1-5; TRBD1 aligns with 9 central bases. Here the CDR3 is given as CSAPGQGFNQPQHF. The DNA sequence reads TGCAGTGCGCCGGGACAGGGATTCAATCAGCCCCAGCATTTT.